A selection of T cell receptor beta chains follows, all from one sample in a study of CD8 T cells in ankylosing spondylitis. TCRdb reprocessed the 5' RACE reads via MiXCR and lists one record per CDR3 protein. The sample lists 250,000 or so distinct CDR3 sequences; 18% were seen once. The sequencing input was blood, either unsorted or a sorted T cell fraction (not recorded which). These receptors were collected from a male donor with ankylosing spondylitis or in good health (not recorded which). Both conserved end residues are part of each CDR3. The D gene is left open where the match is weak. Expanded clones are given a class, and other clones once, few, many or no size at all.

v_gene: TRBV5-1
j_gene: TRBJ2-1
d_gene: -
abundance: -
CDR3aa: CASSLIIRPEEQFF
CDR3nt: TGCGCCAGCAGCTTGATCATCCGCCCAGAGGAGCAGTTCTTC

v_gene: TRBV20-1
j_gene: TRBJ1-5
d_gene: -
abundance: many
CDR3aa: CSAREDGDSNQPQHF
CDR3nt: TGCAGTGCTAGGGAAGATGGGGATAGCAATCAGCCCCAGCATTTT

v_gene: TRBV5-5
j_gene: TRBJ2-7
d_gene: -
abundance: many
CDR3aa: CASSSPTSYEQYF
CDR3nt: TGTGCCAGCAGCTCACCCACGTCCTACGAGCAGTACTTC

v_gene: TRBV12-3/TRBV12-4
j_gene: TRBJ2-3
d_gene: -
abundance: many
CDR3aa: CASNAGTSTDTQYF
CDR3nt: TGTGCCAGCAACGCCGGGACTAGCACAGATACGCAGTATTTT

v_gene: TRBV9
j_gene: TRBJ2-5
d_gene: TRBD2
abundance: -
CDR3aa: CASSSGRVLETQYF
CDR3nt: TGTGCCAGCAGCTCTGGGAGGGTGCTAGAGACCCAGTACTTC

v_gene: TRBV4-1
j_gene: TRBJ2-7
d_gene: -
abundance: few
CDR3aa: CASSHEIGRLAYEQYF
CDR3nt: TGCGCCAGCAGCCATGAGATAGGGAGGTTGGCCTACGAGCAGTACTTC

v_gene: TRBV27
j_gene: TRBJ1-1
d_gene: -
abundance: -
CDR3aa: CASSLVGNLNTEAFF
CDR3nt: TGTGCCAGCAGTTTAGTTGGGAACTTGAACACTGAAGCTTTCTTT

v_gene: TRBV9
j_gene: TRBJ2-1
d_gene: -
abundance: many
CDR3aa: CASSESHEQFF
CDR3nt: TGTGCCAGCAGCGAGTCTCATGAGCAGTTCTTC

v_gene: TRBV29-1
j_gene: TRBJ2-3
d_gene: -
abundance: -
CDR3aa: CSVLSTDTQYF
CDR3nt: TGCAGCGTATTGAGCACAGATACGCAGTATTTT

v_gene: TRBV29-1
j_gene: TRBJ2-1
d_gene: -
abundance: -
CDR3aa: CSAPLGNEQFF
CDR3nt: TGCAGCGCCCCTTTGGGGAATGAGCAGTTCTTC

v_gene: TRBV20-1
j_gene: TRBJ2-2
d_gene: -
abundance: -
CDR3aa: CSAHGTSDVGELFF
CDR3nt: TGCAGTGCCCACGGGACATCGGATGTCGGGGAGCTGTTTTTT

v_gene: TRBV29-1
j_gene: TRBJ2-7
d_gene: TRBD2
abundance: -
CDR3aa: CSVGVSGRSSYEQYF
CDR3nt: TGCAGCGTTGGGGTAAGCGGGAGAAGCAGCTACGAGCAGTACTTC

v_gene: TRBV27
j_gene: TRBJ2-7
d_gene: TRBD1
abundance: -
CDR3aa: CASSLSKGAPSTYEQYF
CDR3nt: TGTGCCAGCAGTTTAAGTAAGGGGGCGCCTTCTACCTACGAGCAGTACTTC

v_gene: TRBV25-1
j_gene: TRBJ2-5
d_gene: -
abundance: -
CDR3aa: CASGIQGTQYF
CDR3nt: TGTGCCAGCGGTATCCAAGGGACCCAGTACTTC

v_gene: TRBV7-9
j_gene: TRBJ1-1
d_gene: TRBD1
abundance: once
CDR3aa: CASSFTGDAEAFF
CDR3nt: TGTGCCAGCAGCTTTACAGGGGACGCTGAAGCTTTCTTT

v_gene: TRBV9
j_gene: TRBJ2-3
d_gene: -
abundance: -
CDR3aa: CASSVGGGQDTQYF
CDR3nt: TGTGCCAGCAGCGTAGGTGGGGGCCAAGATACGCAGTATTTT

v_gene: TRBV29-1
j_gene: TRBJ2-7
d_gene: TRBD1
abundance: few
CDR3aa: CSVVKGQFYEQYF
CDR3nt: TGCAGCGTTGTTAAGGGACAGTTTTACGAGCAGTACTTC

v_gene: TRBV12-5
j_gene: TRBJ2-7
d_gene: -
abundance: -
CDR3aa: CASGFDPGEQYF
CDR3nt: TGTGCTAGTGGTTTCGACCCGGGCGAGCAGTACTTC

v_gene: TRBV12-3/TRBV12-4
j_gene: TRBJ2-5
d_gene: -
abundance: few
CDR3aa: CASSSRSQETQYF
CDR3nt: TGTGCCAGCAGTTCGAGGTCCCAAGAGACCCAGTACTTC

v_gene: TRBV5-6
j_gene: TRBJ2-5
d_gene: TRBD1
abundance: -
CDR3aa: CASSVQGSQETQYF
CDR3nt: TGTGCCAGCAGCGTACAGGGGAGTCAAGAGACCCAGTACTTC

v_gene: TRBV29-1
j_gene: TRBJ2-7
d_gene: -
abundance: -
CDR3aa: CSVEESTESSYEQYF
CDR3nt: TGCAGCGTTGAAGAGAGTACCGAGAGCTCCTACGAGCAGTACTTC

v_gene: TRBV12-3/TRBV12-4
j_gene: TRBJ2-5
d_gene: -
abundance: few
CDR3aa: CASSSAKTGPRETQYF
CDR3nt: TGTGCCAGCAGTTCCGCTAAGACGGGGCCTCGGGAGACCCAGTACTTC

v_gene: TRBV15
j_gene: TRBJ2-2
d_gene: -
abundance: few
CDR3aa: CATSRDGGLTNTGELFF
CDR3nt: TGTGCCACCAGCAGAGATGGCGGACTCACGAACACCGGGGAGCTGTTTTTT

v_gene: TRBV12-3/TRBV12-4
j_gene: TRBJ1-5
d_gene: -
abundance: few
CDR3aa: CASSPGRPQPQHF
CDR3nt: TGTGCCAGCAGCCCAGGGCGCCCTCAGCCCCAGCATTTT

v_gene: TRBV6-2/TRBV6-3
j_gene: TRBJ2-7
d_gene: -
abundance: few
CDR3aa: CASSYLYEQYF
CDR3nt: TGTGCCAGCAGTTACCTCTACGAGCAGTACTTC

v_gene: TRBV6-1
j_gene: TRBJ2-2
d_gene: -
abundance: few
CDR3aa: CASSHLARNTGELFF
CDR3nt: TGTGCCAGCAGTCATCTAGCGCGGAACACCGGGGAGCTGTTTTTT

v_gene: TRBV15
j_gene: TRBJ2-1
d_gene: TRBD1
abundance: many
CDR3aa: CATSRGTGFSYNEQFF
CDR3nt: TGTGCCACCAGCAGAGGGACAGGGTTTTCCTACAATGAGCAGTTCTTC

v_gene: TRBV11-2
j_gene: TRBJ2-1
d_gene: TRBD2
abundance: -
CDR3aa: CASSFDWGGSSYNEQFF
CDR3nt: TGTGCCAGCAGCTTTGACTGGGGGGGAAGCTCCTACAATGAGCAGTTCTTC

v_gene: TRBV12-3/TRBV12-4
j_gene: TRBJ2-7
d_gene: TRBD2
abundance: many
CDR3aa: CASSYRLAAMYEQYF
CDR3nt: TGTGCCAGCAGCTACCGACTAGCGGCGATGTACGAGCAGTACTTC

v_gene: TRBV6-1
j_gene: TRBJ2-1
d_gene: -
abundance: -
CDR3aa: CASSEALAINEQFF
CDR3nt: TGTGCCAGCAGTGAAGCCCTAGCTATCAATGAGCAGTTCTTC

v_gene: TRBV18
j_gene: TRBJ2-5
d_gene: TRBD2
abundance: -
CDR3aa: CASSPAGVGETQYF
CDR3nt: TGTGCCAGCTCACCGGCGGGAGTTGGAGAGACCCAGTACTTC

v_gene: TRBV20-1
j_gene: TRBJ2-1
d_gene: -
abundance: few
CDR3aa: CSARDQGISYNEQFF
CDR3nt: TGCAGTGCTAGAGATCAGGGAATTTCCTACAATGAGCAGTTCTTC

v_gene: TRBV21-1
j_gene: TRBJ2-3
d_gene: -
abundance: few
CDR3aa: CASSIFNRRTDFTDTQYF
CDR3nt: TGTGCCAGCAGCATCTTTAATAGGAGGACGGATTTCACAGATACGCAGTATTTT